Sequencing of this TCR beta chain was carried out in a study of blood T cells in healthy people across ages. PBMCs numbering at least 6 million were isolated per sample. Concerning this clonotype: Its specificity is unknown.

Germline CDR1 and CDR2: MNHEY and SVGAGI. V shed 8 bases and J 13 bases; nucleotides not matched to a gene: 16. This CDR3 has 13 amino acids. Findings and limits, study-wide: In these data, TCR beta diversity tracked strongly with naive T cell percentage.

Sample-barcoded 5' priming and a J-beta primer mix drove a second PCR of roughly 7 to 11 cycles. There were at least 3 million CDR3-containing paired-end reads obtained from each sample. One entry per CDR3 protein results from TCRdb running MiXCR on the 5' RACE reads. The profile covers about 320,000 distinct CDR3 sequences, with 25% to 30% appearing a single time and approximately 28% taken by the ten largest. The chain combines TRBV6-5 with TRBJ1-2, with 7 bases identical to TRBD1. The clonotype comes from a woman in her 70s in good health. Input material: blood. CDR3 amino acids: CASFSQTGYGCTF. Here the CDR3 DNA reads TGTGCCAGCTTTTCCCAGACAGGGTACGGATGCACCTTC.